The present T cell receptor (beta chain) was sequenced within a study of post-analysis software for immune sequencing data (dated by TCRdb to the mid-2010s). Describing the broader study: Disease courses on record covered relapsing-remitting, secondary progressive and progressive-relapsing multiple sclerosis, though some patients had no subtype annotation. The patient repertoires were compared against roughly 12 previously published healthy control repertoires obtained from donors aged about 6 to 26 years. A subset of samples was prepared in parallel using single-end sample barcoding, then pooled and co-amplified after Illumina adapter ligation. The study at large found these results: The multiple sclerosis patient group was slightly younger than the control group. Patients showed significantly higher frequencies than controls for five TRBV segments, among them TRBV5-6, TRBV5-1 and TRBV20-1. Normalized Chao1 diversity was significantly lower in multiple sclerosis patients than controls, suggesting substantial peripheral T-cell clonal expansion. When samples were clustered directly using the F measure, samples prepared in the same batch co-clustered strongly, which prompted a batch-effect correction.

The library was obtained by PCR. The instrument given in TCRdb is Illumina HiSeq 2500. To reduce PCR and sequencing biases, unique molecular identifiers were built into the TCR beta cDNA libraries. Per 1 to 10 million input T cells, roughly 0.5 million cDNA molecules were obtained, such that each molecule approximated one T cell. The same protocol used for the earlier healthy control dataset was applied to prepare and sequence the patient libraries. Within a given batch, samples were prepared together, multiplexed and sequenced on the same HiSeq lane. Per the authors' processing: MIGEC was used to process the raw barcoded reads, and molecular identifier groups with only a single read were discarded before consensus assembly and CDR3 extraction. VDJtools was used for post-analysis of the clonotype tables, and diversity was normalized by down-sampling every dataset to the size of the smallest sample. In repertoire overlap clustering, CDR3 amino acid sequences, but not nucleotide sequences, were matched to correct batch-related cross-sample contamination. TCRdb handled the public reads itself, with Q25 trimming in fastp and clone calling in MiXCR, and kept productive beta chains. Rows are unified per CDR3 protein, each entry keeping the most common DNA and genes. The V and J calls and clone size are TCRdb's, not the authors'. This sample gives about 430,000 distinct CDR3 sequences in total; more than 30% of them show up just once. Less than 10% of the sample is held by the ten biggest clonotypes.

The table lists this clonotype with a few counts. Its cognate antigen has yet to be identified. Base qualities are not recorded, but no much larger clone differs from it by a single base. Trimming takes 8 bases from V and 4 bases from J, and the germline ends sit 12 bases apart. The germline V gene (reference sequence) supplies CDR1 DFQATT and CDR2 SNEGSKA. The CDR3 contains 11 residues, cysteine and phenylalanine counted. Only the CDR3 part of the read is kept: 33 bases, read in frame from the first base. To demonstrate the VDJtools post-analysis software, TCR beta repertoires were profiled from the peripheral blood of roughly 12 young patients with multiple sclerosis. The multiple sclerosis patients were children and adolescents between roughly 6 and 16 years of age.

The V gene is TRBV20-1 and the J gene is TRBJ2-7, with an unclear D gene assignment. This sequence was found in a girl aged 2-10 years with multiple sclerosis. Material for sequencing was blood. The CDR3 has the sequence CSYIQGYEQYF. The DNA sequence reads TGCAGTTATATACAAGGATACGAGCAGTACTTC.